The source of this TCR beta chain is a study of CXCR3-negative and CXCR3-positive naive CD8 T cells. Study overall: Overall TRB read output was approximately 140 million, and each library contained about 1.5 +/- 0.3 million reads.

In germline, CDR1 is MDHEN, CDR2 SYDVKM. This CDR3 has 15 residues. Study outcomes and limitations: For memory CD8+ cells diversity was much lower, but both naive subsets had comparably high diversity. Whereas memory cells differed, naive CXCR3-negative and CXCR3-positive cells shared similar TRBV-TRBJ usage. Cryopreserved PBMCs had partly decreased CXCR3 expression; fresh PBMCs were used in most assays. CXCR3-positive naive cells had TRB CDR3s that were more hydrophobic than CXCR3-negative naive cells had.

UMI-labeled 5' RACE yielded the TRB cDNA libraries. For each CDR3 protein, TCRdb gives one entry from its re-call of the 5' RACE reads, without DNA. This sample's table has some 150,000 distinct CDR3 sequences. Notes on this clonotype: Its target is not known.

The chain links TRBV28 to TRBJ2-1; TCRdb designates TRBD1, a call that cannot be tested without DNA. The TCR originated in a human donor in good health. Some clones in this sample may be carry-over from other donors' samples. Sequencing was performed on naive CXCR3+ CD8+ T cells from blood. The sample's subset: CD45RO-CCR7+CD27+CD95- naive CD8+ T cells expressing CXCR3 (TNR3+). CDR3 in amino acids: CASSLWGELENEQFF.